A single sample gave rise to the 22 T cell receptor beta chains below, sequenced in a study of vaccination and CD4 T cells after COVID-19 (dated 2022 in TCRdb). What these receptors recognize is not known. Taken with the paper, the label for time point translates to: late sampling 161 to 241 days after vaccination in a few convalescent patients. The label giving this sample's treatment or condition can be read as: approximately nine-day PBMC culture with coronavirus spike peptide pools or control peptides (ViraFEST assay). The method was PCR. Sequenced on an Illumina iSeq 100. At the Johns Hopkins FTIC core, DNA from the cultured CD4+ T cells underwent TCR sequencing with the Oncomine TCR Beta short-read assay. Using fastp at Q25 and MiXCR, TCRdb reprocessed the public reads and kept productive beta chains. Records with the same CDR3 protein are collapsed into one entry carrying the most frequent genes and DNA. The sample includes roughly 15,000 distinct CDR3 sequences, with around 47% observed a single time. Of the sample, 20% to 25% is held by the ten largest clones.

Sequences were derived from CD4+ T cells from blood, cultured in vitro, sampled about 7 months after SARS-CoV-2 vaccination. Every receptor here comes from a human donor who had recovered from COVID-19.

This chain connects TRBV7-2 to TRBJ2-7; TRBD2 might be the D (6 bases). V lost 5 bases, J lost 2 bases, and 13 bases lay in between. There are 14 residues in the CDR3. Germline lookup yields CDR1 SGHTA and CDR2 FQGNSA. CDR3 in DNA: TGTGCCAGCAGCCCTCGGGTAGCGGCCTACGAGCAGTACTTC. It codes for CASSPRVAAYEQYF.

This clonotype appeared a few times. This chain uses TRBV7-8 with TRBJ1-1, with TRBD1 identical over 8 bases. V lost 4 bases to trimming and J lost 4 bases; unmatched junction nucleotides: 11. Germline CDR1 is SGHVS and CDR2 is FQNEAQ. There are 16 residues in the CDR3. Written as DNA, the CDR3 is TGTGCCAGCAGCTCCATTTACAGGGGGGGGTTCACTGAAGCTTTCTTT. The encoded protein is CASSSIYRGGFTEAFF.

There are a few counts of this clonotype. The chain links TRBV6-5 to TRBJ1-6; D is unclear. The germline V gene has CDR1 MNHEY and CDR2 SVGAGI. V was clipped by 1 base and J by 9 bases, with 7 bases between them. This CDR3 is built from 13 residues. Written as DNA, the CDR3 is TGTGCCAGCAGTTACTTTCTGCGTTCACCCCTCCACTTT. Its protein is CASSYFLRSPLHF.

CDR3 coding DNA: TGCGCCAGCAGCCTGCAGGGGGCTTTAAACGAGCAGTACTTC. Amino acids: CASSLQGALNEQYF. The chain is built from TRBV5-1 and TRBJ2-7; TRBD1 matches 8 bases. The CDR3 length is 14 residues. V was clipped by 4 bases and J by 5 bases; unmatched bases: 8. CDR1 SGHRS and CDR2 YFSETQ come from the germline V gene. Variable domain in full (rest from reference TRBV5-1 and TRBJ2-7): KAGVTQTPRYLIKTRGQQVTLSCSPISGHRSVSWYQQTPGQGLQFLFEYFSETQRNKGNFPGRFSGRQFSNSRSEMNVSTLELGDSALYLCASSLQGALNEQYFGPGTRLTVT.

This clonotype was recorded a few times. CDR3 nucleotides: TGTGCCAGCAGTGCTGGTTACGAGCAGTACTTC. It is translated as CASSAGYEQYF. The chain carries TRBV12-3 or TRBV12-4 and TRBJ2-7; D gene ambiguous. Trimming shortened V by 5 bases and J by 4 bases, and 6 bases separated the two germline ends. This CDR3 contains 11 residues.

V and J are TRBV15 and TRBJ2-3; no firm D call. Germline V gene lookup returns CDR1 LNHNV and CDR2 YYDKDF (reference sequence). V lost 0 bases and J 5 bases, leaving 6 bases between the germline ends. CDR3 length: 13 residues. The CDR3 spells CATSRDIIDTQYF. CDR3 in DNA: TGTGCCACCAGCAGAGATATTATAGATACGCAGTATTTT. Full variable domain (missing parts from reference TRBV15 and TRBJ2-3): DAMVIQNPRYQVTQFGKPVTLSCSQTLNHNVMYWYQQKSSQAPKLLFHYYDKDFNNEADTPDNFQSRRPNTSFCFLDIRSPGLGDTAMYLCATSRDIIDTQYFGPGTRLTVL.

The V gene is TRBV20-1, the J gene TRBJ2-2, with 11 bases aligning to TRBD2. Germline-derived CDR1 and CDR2 are DFQATT and SNEGSKA (reference sequence). The ends lost 6 bases at V and 4 bases at J; junction bases unmatched: 4. The CDR3 contains 14 residues. CDR3: CSARLAGPTGELFF. The CDR3 coding sequence is TGCAGTGCCCGACTAGCGGGGCCCACCGGGGAGCTGTTTTTT.

This clonotype was observed a handful of times. CDR3 sequence: CSARGGTVALREQYF. The CDR3 bases are TGCAGTGCTAGAGGCGGGACAGTTGCCCTTCGCGAGCAGTACTTC. This rearrangement joins TRBV20-1 to TRBJ2-7, with D possibly TRBD1 on 7 matching bases. The CDR3 contains 15 residues. V was clipped by 1 base and J by 6 bases, with 19 bases between them. Germline CDR1 and CDR2: DFQATT and SNEGSKA (reference sequence).

This clonotype was picked up a small number of times. The chain combines TRBV20-1 with TRBJ2-3; D may match TRBD1 or TRBD2 (5 bases each). The CDR3 consists of 14 residues. Trimming cost V 2 bases and J 6 bases, with 15 bases left between them. CDR1 is DFQATT and CDR2 is SNEGSKA in the germline V gene (reference sequence). In nucleotides, the CDR3 is TGCAGTGCTAGACCGCTGGGATGGGGGGATACGCAGTATTTT. Translated: CSARPLGWGDTQYF.

The V call is TRBV11-3, the J call TRBJ1-6, with D possibly matching TRBD1 (5 bases). V was pared by 1 base and J by 5 bases, with 12 bases between. The CDR3 loop spans 16 amino acids. Germline assignment: CDR1 SGHNT and CDR2 YENEEA. Here the CDR3 reads CASSLGIDSNNSPLHF. CDR3 coding DNA: TGTGCCAGCAGCTTAGGGATTGACAGCAATAATTCACCCCTCCACTTT.

The CDR3 coding sequence is TGCGCCAGCAGCCAAGAAGGTCAGATTGAAGAGACCCAGTACTTC. Protein: CASSQEGQIEETQYF. J is TRBJ2-5 and V is TRBV5-1; D unresolved. The CDR3 has 15 amino acids. With 4 bases removed from V and 3 bases from J, the gap between germline ends came to 16 bases. CDR1 SGHRS and CDR2 YFSETQ come from the germline V gene.

The chain links TRBV15 to TRBJ2-5; 8 bases agree with TRBD2. This CDR3 comprises 17 residues. Germline values: CDR1 LNHNV, CDR2 YYDKDF (reference sequence). Losses at the gene ends were 0 bases for V and 1 base for J; bases not matched to a gene: 7. The CDR3, as DNA: TGTGCCACCAGCAGAGATTGGGGACTAGGGGCCCAAGAGACCCAGTACTTC. Amino acids: CATSRDWGLGAQETQYF.

The rearrangement links TRBV7-8 to TRBJ1-2, with TRBD1 as a possible D gene (5 bases). The CDR3 extends over 14 amino acids. Between the trimmed V and J ends, which lost 3 bases and 4 bases, there was a span of 12 bases. Looked up from germline, CDR1 is SGHVS and CDR2 is FQNEAQ. CDR3 loop: CASSLMMGVYGYTF. As DNA, the CDR3 is TGTGCCAGCAGCTTGATGATGGGGGTCTATGGCTACACCTTC. The complete variable domain, with remaining parts taken from reference TRBV7-8 and TRBJ1-2, reads GAGVSQSPRYKVAKRGQDVALRCDPISGHVSLFWYQQALGQGPEFLTYFQNEAQLDKSGLPSDRFFAERPEGSVSTLKIQRTQQEDSAVYLCASSLMMGVYGYTFGSGTRLTVV.

The chain links TRBV19 to TRBJ2-7, with 7 bases aligning to TRBD1. Unmatched junction bases numbered 0, after V lost 2 bases and J lost 5 bases. Germline lookup yields CDR1 LNHDA and CDR2 SQIVND (reference sequence). The CDR3 is 12 residues long. The CDR3 region is CASSITGDEQYF. CDR3 bases: TGTGCCAGTAGTATAACAGGGGACGAGCAGTACTTC.

The chain is built from TRBV6-1 and TRBJ1-5, with 7 nucleotides matching TRBD1. Germline CDR1 MNHNS, CDR2 SASEGT. This CDR3 comprises 15 residues. The ends lost 6 bases at V and 4 bases at J; junction bases unmatched: 9. The CDR3 sequence is CASRKWQQGNQPQHF. The CDR3 region has the DNA TGTGCCAGCAGGAAATGGCAACAGGGGAATCAGCCCCAGCATTTT.

This clonotype has more than one count but fewer than ten. The chain uses TRBV2 and TRBJ2-5, with D maybe TRBD2 (5 bases). This CDR3 spans 12 amino acids. Germline V CDR1 and CDR2: SNHLY, FYNNEI. The V and J ends lost 7 bases and 5 bases respectively, with 11 bases between them. This CDR3 is CASKGSGETQYF. The DNA for the CDR3 is TGTGCCAGCAAAGGGAGTGGGGAGACCCAGTACTTC.

V usage is TRBV7-2 and J usage is TRBJ1-6; D gene uncertain. Per the germline V gene, CDR1 is SGHTA and CDR2 is FQGNSA. V was clipped by 5 bases and J by 0 bases, with 11 bases between them. This CDR3 region has 16 residues. As DNA, the CDR3 is TGTGCCAGCAGCCCAAAGGGAAACTCCTATAATTCACCCCTCCACTTT. Its protein is CASSPKGNSYNSPLHF.

The chain has TRBV7-3 and TRBJ2-7; D not certain. Between the trimmed V and J ends, which lost 3 bases and 6 bases, there was a span of 12 bases. The CDR3 runs 13 residues. Germline CDR1 is SGHTA and CDR2 is FQGTGA. The DNA of the CDR3 is TGTGCCAGCAGCTTTCGGGCAGGAGCCGAGCAGTACTTC. This translates into CASSFRAGAEQYF. The complete variable domain, with remaining parts taken from reference TRBV7-3 and TRBJ2-7, reads GAGVSQTPSNKVTEKGKYVELRCDPISGHTALYWYRQSLGQGPEFLIYFQGTGAADDSGLPNDRFFAVRPEGSVSTLKIQRTERGDSAVYLCASSFRAGAEQYFGPGTRLTVT.

The gene calls are TRBV6-1 and TRBJ1-1, with 7 positions matching TRBD1. The CDR3 is made up of 15 amino acids. The J segment lost 0 bases and the V segment lost 4 bases, leaving 5 bases of the junction unmatched. Germline V gives CDR1 MNHNS, CDR2 SASEGT. CDR3 protein: CASSGDSAMNTEAFF. The CDR3 DNA reads as TGTGCCAGCAGTGGGGACAGCGCCATGAACACTGAAGCTTTCTTT.

The chain recombines TRBV20-1 with TRBJ2-3, with D possibly matching TRBD2 (5 bases). The CDR3 spans 13 residues. The V end lost 2 bases, the J end lost 6 bases, and 12 bases lay between the germline ends. Germline V lookup: CDR1 DFQATT, CDR2 SNEGSKA (reference sequence). The CDR3: CSARSGETDTQYF. The CDR3 region has the DNA TGCAGTGCTAGATCTGGGGAGACCGATACGCAGTATTTT.

The chain links TRBV7-2 to TRBJ1-1; TRBD1 might be the D (5 bases). V lost 4 bases to trimming and J lost 3 bases, with 15 bases between them. The CDR3 consists of 15 residues. Germline V gene lookup returns CDR1 SGHTA and CDR2 FQGNSA. The CDR3, as DNA: TGTGCCAGCAGCTGGCCGGGCAGGGCGTACACTGAAGCTTTCTTT. Translating it yields CASSWPGRAYTEAFF.

This clonotype was found a few times. The J gene is TRBJ1-5, the V gene TRBV19; tentatively, D is TRBD1 (5 bases). CDR1 and CDR2 (germline): LNHDA, SQIVND (reference sequence). V lost 6 bases and J 4 bases, leaving 13 bases between the germline ends. The CDR3 consists of 14 residues. Written as DNA, the CDR3 is TGTGCCAGTAGCCCAGACAGTCTGAATCAGCCCCAGCATTTT. It yields the protein CASSPDSLNQPQHF.